This TCR beta chain was sequenced in a study of blood T cell repertoires in COVID-19. Only in-frame clones appear in the TCRdb table, and some are missing; sequencing was by immunoSEQ multiplex PCR. Of roughly 80,000 clones in the sample, roughly nine tenths were seen once. V was pared by 5 bases and J by 10 bases, with 11 bases between. Germline lookup yields CDR1 SGHTA and CDR2 FQGNSA. CDR3 length equals 11 residues. The genes are TRBV7-2 and TRBJ1-1; D remains unclear. This TCR came from an older woman with acute or convalescent COVID-19. The sample consisted of peripheral blood. The CDR3 spells CASSPSLRAFF. In nucleotides, the CDR3 is TGTGCCAGCAGCCCCTCCCTAAGAGCTTTCTTT.